Shown below are 31 T cell receptor beta chains from a single sample sequenced in a study of T cells expressing NK-cell markers. TCRdb reprocessed the 5' RACE reads; each CDR3 protein has one entry and no DNA is given. Its listing shows 440,000 or so distinct CDR3 sequences. The material sequenced was blood T cells: a sorted CD56 or NKG2C T cell subset, CD4+ or CD8+ T cells, or bulk PBMC T cells (not recorded which). Receptor source: a woman between 18 and 70 years old in good health.

V is TRBV6-5 and J is TRBJ2-3. The V gene's germline CDR1 is MNHEY and CDR2 SVGAGI. This CDR3 is 16 amino acids long. CDR3 residues: CASSYPDMVVTDTQYF.

The rearrangement links TRBV6-5 to TRBJ2-3; checking the TCRdb D call of TRBD2 is not possible without DNA. This CDR3 is 16 amino acids long. The germline CDR1 and CDR2 sequences are MNHEY and SVGAGI. This CDR3 reads CASSYLSGGRTDTQYF.

The chain uses TRBV7-9 and TRBJ2-2; the TCRdb D gene call, TRBD2, has no DNA to confirm it. CDR1 is SEHNR, CDR2 FQNEAQ, per germline (reference sequence). The CDR3 has 16 residues. This CDR3 reads CASSHRLAGGTGELFF.

V gene TRBV12-3 or TRBV12-4 combines with J gene TRBJ1-1. The CDR3 is made up of 12 amino acids. The CDR3 loop reads CASSYGRAEAFF.

V gene TRBV6-1 combines with J gene TRBJ2-3; there is no DNA to check the TCRdb D call of TRBD2. Germline lookup yields CDR1 MNHNS and CDR2 SASEGT. This CDR3 has 16 residues. CDR3 sequence reads: CASSRPSGGATDTQYF.

The chain is built from TRBV20-1 and TRBJ2-2; the TCRdb call, TRBD1, lacks DNA for checking. The CDR3 runs 13 residues. Germline V gene data show CDR1 as DFQATT and CDR2 as SNEGSKA (reference sequence). CDR3 loop: CSARDFSGGWLFF.

The J gene is TRBJ1-3, the V gene TRBV7-2; the TRBD1 assignment by TCRdb is unverifiable without DNA. The germline gives CDR1 SGHTA, CDR2 FQGNSA. The CDR3 is made up of 14 amino acids. CDR3 loop: CASGRQGVGNTIYF.

The V gene is TRBV29-1, the J gene TRBJ1-3. Germline CDR1 reads SQVTM; CDR2 reads ANQGSEA. The length of the CDR3 is 15 residues. This CDR3 is CSVEDRGGPGNTIYF.

CDR3 protein: CASRVTGTSGSYEQYF. J is TRBJ2-7 and V is TRBV7-9; the TRBD2 assignment by TCRdb is unverifiable without DNA. CDR3 size: 16 residues. Germline V gives CDR1 SEHNR, CDR2 FQNEAQ (reference sequence).

This rearrangement joins TRBV7-2 to TRBJ1-6. The CDR3 runs to 14 residues. Germline CDR1 SGHTA, CDR2 FQGNSA. The CDR3 region is CASSLEVVNSPLHF.

This chain connects TRBV27 to TRBJ2-3; checking the TCRdb D call of TRBD1 is not possible without DNA. CDR3 length: 17 amino acids. The germline V gene encodes CDR1 MNHEY and CDR2 SMNVEV (reference sequence). CDR3 loop: CASTSKEYQGAGDTQYF.

The rearrangement joins TRBV14 to TRBJ1-6. This CDR3 comprises 18 residues. Germline-derived CDR1 and CDR2 are SGHDN and FVKESK. Here the CDR3 reads CASSQDGSVEVLNSPLHF. The variable domain in full, completed from reference TRBV14 and TRBJ1-6, reads EAGVTQFPSHSVIEKGQTVTLRCDPISGHDNLYWYRRVMGKEIKFLLHFVKESKQDESGMPNNRFLAERTGGTYSTLKVQPAELEDSGVYFCASSQDGSVEVLNSPLHFGNGTRLTVT.

This sequence joins TRBV20-1 and TRBJ1-5; TCRdb's assignment of TRBD1 cannot be checked, as there is no DNA. This CDR3 spans 13 amino acids. CDR1 DFQATT and CDR2 SNEGSKA come from the germline V gene (reference sequence). The CDR3 here is CSAPQQVSQPQHF.

The V gene is TRBV7-6, the J gene TRBJ2-7; TCRdb proposes TRBD1, but this gene call is untestable without DNA. CDR1 is SGHVS and CDR2 is FNYEAQ in the germline V gene. CDR3 length equals 16 residues. CDR3 sequence: CASSLDRGPLFWEQYF.

The chain employs TRBV20-1 and TRBJ1-5; TCRdb indicates TRBD1, and absent DNA this call remains unverified. Germline V lookup: CDR1 DFQATT, CDR2 SNEGSKA (reference sequence). CDR3 length: 12 amino acids. The CDR3 sequence: CSAGPVDQPQHF.

V is TRBV29-1 and J is TRBJ1-1. Germline lookup yields CDR1 SQVTM and CDR2 ANQGSEA. The CDR3 contains 12 residues. The chain's CDR3 is CSVNRRNTEAFF.

This chain connects TRBV4-2 to TRBJ1-4. There are 15 residues in the CDR3. CDR1 and CDR2 (germline): LGHNA, YNFKEQ. CDR3 loop: CASSQDPGRSEKLFF.

V is TRBV28 and J is TRBJ2-1; TCRdb names TRBD2, which stays unverified in the absence of DNA. The CDR3 has 16 amino acids. Looked up from germline, CDR1 is MDHEN and CDR2 is SYDVKM. The CDR3 region is CASSLLGGGTYNEQFF.

This chain links TRBV28 with TRBJ2-1; TCRdb proposes TRBD2, but this gene call is untestable without DNA. Germline assignment: CDR1 MDHEN and CDR2 SYDVKM. The CDR3 has 17 amino acids. The CDR3 here is CASSFWASGSGRHEQFF. Using reference TRBV28 and TRBJ2-1 for the parts outside the CDR3, the full variable domain is DVKVTQSSRYLVKRTGEKVFLECVQDMDHENMFWYRQDPGLGLRLIYFSYDVKMKEKGDIPEGYSVSREKKERFSLILESASTNQTSMYLCASSFWASGSGRHEQFFGPGTRLTVL.

The V and J genes are TRBV12-3 or TRBV12-4 and TRBJ2-2; the D gene TCRdb calls, TRBD2, cannot be checked with no DNA. This CDR3 contains 19 residues. This CDR3 reads CASSSRVGGFYANTGELFF.

The chain recombines TRBV5-1 with TRBJ2-1; as DNA is missing, the TRBD2 call by TCRdb cannot be tested. This CDR3 has 15 residues. CDR1 is SGHRS, CDR2 YFSETQ, per germline. This chain's CDR3 is CASRFRDFAYNEQFF.

This rearrangement joins TRBV7-9 to TRBJ1-2; absent DNA, TCRdb's TRBD1 call cannot be checked. This CDR3 has 14 residues. CDR1 and CDR2 from the germline V gene are SEHNR and FQNEAQ (reference sequence). The CDR3 loop reads CASKDRGRGYGYTF.

The V gene is TRBV11-2, the J gene TRBJ1-2; with no DNA, the TCRdb D assignment of TRBD1 cannot be verified. This CDR3 is built from 14 residues. Germline values: CDR1 SGHAT, CDR2 FQNNGV. CDR3 protein: CASTRQGPLYGYTF.

This CDR3 is CASSFSQTASYEQYF. This chain joins TRBV28 and TRBJ2-7. Germline loops: CDR1 MDHEN, CDR2 SYDVKM. The CDR3 spans 15 residues.

This sequence joins TRBV6-2 or TRBV6-3 and TRBJ2-2; as DNA is missing, the TRBD1 call by TCRdb cannot be tested. This CDR3 is 14 amino acids long. CDR1 and CDR2 (germline): MNHEY, SVGEGT. The chain's CDR3 is CASSYWRGPGELFF.

The chain is built from TRBV18 and TRBJ1-6. This CDR3 spans 14 amino acids. In germline, CDR1 is KGHSH, CDR2 LQKENI. The chain's CDR3 is CASSPESRHSPLHF.

The chain joins TRBV11-2 to TRBJ2-4. The CDR3 spans 16 residues. Germline CDR1 reads SGHAT; CDR2 reads FQNNGV. CDR3 residues: CASSLDDVLAKNIQYF.

The chain couples TRBV7-9 to TRBJ2-3; the D gene TCRdb calls, TRBD2, cannot be checked with no DNA. The germline V gene has CDR1 SEHNR and CDR2 FQNEAQ (reference sequence). The CDR3 spans 13 residues. CDR3 residues: CASTSDFTDTQYF. Together with reference TRBV7-9 and TRBJ2-3, the CDR3 gives the full variable domain: DTGVSQNPRHKITKRGQNVTFRCDPISEHNRLYWYRQTLGQGPEFLTYFQNEAQLEKSRLLSDRFSAERPKGSFSTLEIQRTEQGDSAMYLCASTSDFTDTQYFGPGTRLTVL.

The chain carries TRBV4-3 and TRBJ2-5; as DNA is missing, the TRBD1 call by TCRdb cannot be tested. The CDR3 covers 15 residues. The V gene's germline CDR1 is LGHNA and CDR2 YSLEER. CDR3 sequence reads: CASSQDGPTGETQYF.

CDR3 sequence: CASSQGTGAPGELFF. V usage is TRBV4-3 and J usage is TRBJ2-2; no DNA is available, so the TRBD1 call from TCRdb remains unchecked. Germline V lookup: CDR1 LGHNA, CDR2 YSLEER. This CDR3 is 15 amino acids long.

This sequence joins TRBV9 and TRBJ2-3. Germline CDR1 is SGDLS and CDR2 is YYNGEE. The CDR3 length is 16 residues. CDR3: CASSVVTNTPTDTQYF.